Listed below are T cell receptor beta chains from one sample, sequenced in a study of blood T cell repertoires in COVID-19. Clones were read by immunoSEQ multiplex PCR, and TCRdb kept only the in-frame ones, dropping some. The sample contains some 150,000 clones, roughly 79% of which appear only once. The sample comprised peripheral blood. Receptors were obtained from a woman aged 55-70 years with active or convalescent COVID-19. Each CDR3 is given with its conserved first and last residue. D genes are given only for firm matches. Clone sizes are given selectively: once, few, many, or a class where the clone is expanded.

TGTGCCAGCAGCTCCCAGGGACAGTCGCACACCGGGGAGCTGTTTTTT CASSSQGQSHTGELFF TRBJ2-2 NA TRBD1 TRBV5-6
TGTGCCACCAGCAGAGATCTCTTTTCGGGTGAAGCTTTCTTT CATSRDLFSGEAFF TRBJ1-1 NA NA TRBV15
TGTGCCAGCAGCTTAGATGTTTGGCCCTACGAGCAGTACTTC CASSLDVWPYEQYF TRBJ2-7 few NA TRBV7-9
TGTGCCAGTAGCCCGGAGGGGAATCAGCCCCAGCATTTT CASSPEGNQPQHF TRBJ1-5 NA NA TRBV19
TGTGCCAGCAGCCCTCGCGGACAGACAGGAAATTCACCCCTCCACTTT CASSPRGQTGNSPLHF TRBJ1-6 NA NA TRBV7-2
TGTGCCAGCAGCGCCAGTCAGGGTCACAATGAGCAGTTCTTC CASSASQGHNEQFF TRBJ2-1 NA NA TRBV28
TGCGCCAGCAGCTTGGATGGCAGCTCCTACGAGCAGTACTTC CASSLDGSSYEQYF TRBJ2-7 NA NA TRBV5-1
TGTGCCAGCAGCCAAGATAACAGTCAAAATTCACCCCTCCACTTT CASSQDNSQNSPLHF TRBJ1-6 NA NA TRBV14
TGTGCCAGCAGTTTATCGCCTCATCACACGGGCGGGCCTGAAAAACTGTTTTTT CASSLSPHHTGGPEKLFF TRBJ1-4 NA NA TRBV27
TGTGCCAGCCGGGAGGGCCTAGGCGGGGAGCTGTTTTTT CASREGLGGELFF TRBJ2-2 NA TRBD2 TRBV10-3
TGTGCCAGCAGCCCGCTGACAGGCTCCTACAATGAGCAGTTCTTC CASSPLTGSYNEQFF TRBJ2-1 NA NA TRBV11-2
TGTGCCAGCAGCCAAGGACAGGGGGGAGAAAAACTGTTTTTT CASSQGQGGEKLFF TRBJ1-4 NA TRBD1 TRBV7-9
TGTGCCAGCTCACCAACCGGGACAGTAGATTCGGGCAAAAACATTCAGTACTTC CASSPTGTVDSGKNIQYF TRBJ2-4 NA TRBD1 TRBV18
TGTGCCAGCACCTTCCGGGACACCATGCATTTT CASTFRDTMHF TRBJ1-5 NA NA TRBV2
TGTGCCAGCAGCCCTAACAATTATAATTCACCCCTCCACTTT CASSPNNYNSPLHF TRBJ1-6 NA NA TRBV6-2/TRBV6-3
TGCGCCAGCACGGTAGGGGACTCCTTCCAGTACTTC CASTVGDSFQYF TRBJ2-4 NA NA TRBV10-2
TGTGCCAGCAGTGCGAGGGGGCGCGAGTACACCGGGGAGCTGTTTTTT CASSARGREYTGELFF TRBJ2-2 few TRBD1 TRBV6-4
TGCGCCAGCAGCTTAAGTGGTCAGGGATCCAATCAGCCCCAGCATTTT CASSLSGQGSNQPQHF TRBJ1-5 NA NA TRBV5-1
TGTGCCAGCAGCGTTGCTAGTGCTGGCACAGATACGCAGTATTTT CASSVASAGTDTQYF TRBJ2-3 NA NA TRBV9
TGTGCCAGCAGCTTGGAGGGTAGCGGACTGACAGATACGCAGTATTTT CASSLEGSGLTDTQYF TRBJ2-3 NA NA TRBV5-4
TGTGCCAGCAGCCAAGTGGCCGGAAACACCATATATTTT CASSQVAGNTIYF TRBJ1-3 NA NA TRBV3-1/TRBV3-2
TGTGCCAGCAGCTTCATGGACACCACTGAAGCTTTCTTT CASSFMDTTEAFF TRBJ1-1 NA NA TRBV9
TGTGCCAGCAGTTTAACAGGGGTATCGAATTCACCCCTCCACTTT CASSLTGVSNSPLHF TRBJ1-6 NA TRBD1 TRBV6-5
TGTGCCAGCAGCCAACCCATCTTCGGGAGGCACGAGACCCAGTACTTC CASSQPIFGRHETQYF TRBJ2-5 few TRBD2 TRBV3-1/TRBV3-2
TGTGCCAGCAGCTTAGCGTTCTCGGGAGGTATCGGGACCCAGTACTTC CASSLAFSGGIGTQYF TRBJ2-5 NA TRBD2 TRBV7-8
TGTGCCAGCAGTTACGGCGGAACCAAAAACATTCAGTACTTC CASSYGGTKNIQYF TRBJ2-4 NA NA TRBV6-2/TRBV6-3
TGTGCCAGCAGCTTGGCGCTAGCGGGAGTTATTGATACGCAGTATTTT CASSLALAGVIDTQYF TRBJ2-3 NA TRBD2 TRBV5-6
TGCGCCAGCAGCCGGGGCAGGGGGCAGGGAGATACGCAGTATTTT CASSRGRGQGDTQYF TRBJ2-3 few TRBD1 TRBV5-1
TGTGCCAGCAGCCGGTGGGGCCCCCAGCATTTT CASSRWGPQHF TRBJ1-5 NA NA TRBV2
TGCGCCAGCAGCTTGGATCAGGGTGGAACAGATACGCAGTATTTT CASSLDQGGTDTQYF TRBJ2-3 NA NA TRBV5-1
TGTGCCAGTAGCCGTCCTATTCTTGACAGGGGGCGGAGAGAGACCCAGTACTTC CASSRPILDRGRRETQYF TRBJ2-5 once TRBD1 TRBV19
TGTGCCAGCAGCTTGGGGACAGAACTAGCCAAAAACATTCAGTACTTC CASSLGTELAKNIQYF TRBJ2-4 NA NA TRBV5-5
TGTGCCAGCAGTTTGACAGTTTTTGAAGCTTTCTTT CASSLTVFEAFF TRBJ1-1 once NA TRBV28
TGTGCCTGGGGGAGAGGTTCTAATGAAAAACTGTTTTTT CAWGRGSNEKLFF TRBJ1-4 NA NA TRBV30
TGCGCCAGCAGATGGTCTAGGATAGGAGAGACCCAGTACTTC CASRWSRIGETQYF TRBJ2-5 few NA TRBV10-2
TGTGCCAGCAGTGAAAGAGGGGGTAAGCTCGGGTCCTTTAGCAATCAGCCCCAGCATTTT CASSERGGKLGSFSNQPQHF TRBJ1-5 NA NA TRBV6-1
TGTGCCAGCAGCTTATCTAGGATGGCAGATACGCAGTATTTT CASSLSRMADTQYF TRBJ2-3 NA NA TRBV11-3
TGTGCCAGCAGCCCCGGGACTGCCCCCTACGAGCAGTACTTC CASSPGTAPYEQYF TRBJ2-7 NA NA TRBV7-9
TGTGCCAGTAGAAGTCCGGTGTGGAATCAGCCCCAGCATTTT CASRSPVWNQPQHF TRBJ1-5 NA NA TRBV19
TGTGCCAGCAGCTGGGACTCGACCTACGAGCAGTACTTC CASSWDSTYEQYF TRBJ2-7 few NA TRBV7-2
TGCGCCAGCAGCCATGGGGAGGGGATCTGGAAGAGGAACACTGAAGCTTTCTTT CASSHGEGIWKRNTEAFF TRBJ1-1 few NA TRBV4-1
TGTGCCAGCAGCCAAGGACAGGGAGCACCCCTCCACTTT CASSQGQGAPLHF TRBJ1-6 NA TRBD1 TRBV14
TGTGCCACGCAAGAGCGTGATCAGCCCCAGCATTTT CATQERDQPQHF TRBJ1-5 NA NA TRBV24-1
TGTGCCAGCAGCTTAGACAGGAATCAGCCCCAGCATTTT CASSLDRNQPQHF TRBJ1-5 NA NA TRBV7-2
TGTGCCAGCAGTGTTTTAGGGGGTTTGGGCGAGCAGTACTTC CASSVLGGLGEQYF TRBJ2-7 once NA TRBV2
TGTGCCATCAGTGCACTAGCGGGGGGTCGGGAGACCCAGTACTTC CAISALAGGRETQYF TRBJ2-5 NA TRBD2 TRBV10-3